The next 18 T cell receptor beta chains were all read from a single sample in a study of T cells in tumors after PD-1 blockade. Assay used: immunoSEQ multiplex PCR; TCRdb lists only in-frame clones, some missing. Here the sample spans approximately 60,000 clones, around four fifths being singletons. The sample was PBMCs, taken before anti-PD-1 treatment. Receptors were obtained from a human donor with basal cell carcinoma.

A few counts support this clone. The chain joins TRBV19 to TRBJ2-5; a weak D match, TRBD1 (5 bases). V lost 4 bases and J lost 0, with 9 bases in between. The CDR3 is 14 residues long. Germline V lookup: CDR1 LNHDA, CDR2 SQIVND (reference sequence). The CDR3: CASSNRQYQETQYF. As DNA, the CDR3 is TGTGCCAGTAGTAATCGACAGTACCAAGAGACCCAGTACTTC.

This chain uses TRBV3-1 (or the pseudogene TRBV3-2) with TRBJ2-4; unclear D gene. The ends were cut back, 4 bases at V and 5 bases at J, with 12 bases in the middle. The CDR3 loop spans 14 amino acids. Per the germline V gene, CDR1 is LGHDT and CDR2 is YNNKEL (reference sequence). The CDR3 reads CASSLKATENIQYF. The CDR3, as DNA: TGTGCCAGCAGCCTAAAGGCCACAGAAAACATTCAGTACTTC.

The CDR3 nucleotides are TGTGCCAGCAGTTTGCGACTCTCCTATAATTCACCCCTCCACTTT. It encodes CASSLRLSYNSPLHF. The V gene is TRBV27, the J gene TRBJ1-6, with D hard to call. Germline assignment: CDR1 MNHEY and CDR2 SMNVEV (reference sequence). Deletions cut 3 bases from V and 0 bases from J, with 6 bases between. CDR3 length equals 15 residues.

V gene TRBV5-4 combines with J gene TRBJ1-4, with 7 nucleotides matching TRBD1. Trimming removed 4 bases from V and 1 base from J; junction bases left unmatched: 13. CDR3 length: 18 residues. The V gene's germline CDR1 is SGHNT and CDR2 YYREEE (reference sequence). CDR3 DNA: TGTGCCAGCAGCCAATTGGACACAGGGGCGCAAACTAATGAAAAACTGTTTTTT. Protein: CASSQLDTGAQTNEKLFF.

In nucleotides, the CDR3 is TGTGCCAGCAGCTTGAGGACGATGACAGGGGTCTCCTATGGCTACACCTTC. It encodes CASSLRTMTGVSYGYTF. This rearrangement joins TRBV5-6 to TRBJ1-2; 8 positions match TRBD1. Germline CDR1 and CDR2: SGHDT and YYEEEE. The CDR3 totals 17 residues. V shed 1 base and J 4 bases; nucleotides not matched to a gene: 12.

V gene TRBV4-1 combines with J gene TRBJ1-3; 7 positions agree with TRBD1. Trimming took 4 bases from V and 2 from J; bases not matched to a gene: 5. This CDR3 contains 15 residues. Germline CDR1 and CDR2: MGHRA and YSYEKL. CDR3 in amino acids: CASSRDRAAGNTIYF. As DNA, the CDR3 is TGCGCCAGCAGCCGCGACAGGGCGGCTGGAAACACCATATATTTT.

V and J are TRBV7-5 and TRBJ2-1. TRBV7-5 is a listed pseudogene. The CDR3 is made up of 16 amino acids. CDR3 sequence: CAQLGKRDSNYNEQFF. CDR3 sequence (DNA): TGTGCCCAATTGGGGAAGCGGGACAGTAACTACAATGAGCAGTTCTTC.

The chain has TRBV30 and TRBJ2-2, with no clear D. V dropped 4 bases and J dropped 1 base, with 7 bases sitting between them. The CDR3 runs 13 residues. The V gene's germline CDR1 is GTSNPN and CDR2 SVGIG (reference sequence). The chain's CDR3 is CAWTPMNTGELFF. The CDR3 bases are TGTGCCTGGACCCCGATGAACACCGGGGAGCTGTTTTTT.

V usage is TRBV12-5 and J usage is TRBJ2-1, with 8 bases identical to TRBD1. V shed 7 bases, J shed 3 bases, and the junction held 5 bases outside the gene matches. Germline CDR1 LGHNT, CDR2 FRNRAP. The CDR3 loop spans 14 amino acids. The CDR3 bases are TGTGCTAGTGCACTCGGACAGGGCTACAATGAGCAGTTCTTC. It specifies CASALGQGYNEQFF.

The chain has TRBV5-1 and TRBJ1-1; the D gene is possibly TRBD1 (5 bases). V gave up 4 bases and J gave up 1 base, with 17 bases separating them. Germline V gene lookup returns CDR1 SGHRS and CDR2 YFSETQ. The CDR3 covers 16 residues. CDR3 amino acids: CASSGTSFWANTEAFF. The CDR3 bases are TGCGCCAGCAGCGGGACCTCTTTCTGGGCGAACACTGAAGCTTTCTTT. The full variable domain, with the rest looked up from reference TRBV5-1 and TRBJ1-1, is KAGVTQTPRYLIKTRGQQVTLSCSPISGHRSVSWYQQTPGQGLQFLFEYFSETQRNKGNFPGRFSGRQFSNSRSEMNVSTLELGDSALYLCASSGTSFWANTEAFFGQGTRLTVV.

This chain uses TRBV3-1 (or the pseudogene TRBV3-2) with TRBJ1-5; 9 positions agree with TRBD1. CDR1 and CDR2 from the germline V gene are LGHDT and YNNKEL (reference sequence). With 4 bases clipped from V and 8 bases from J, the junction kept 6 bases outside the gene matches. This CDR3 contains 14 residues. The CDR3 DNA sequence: TGTGCCAGCAGCCGAGGACAGGGGTATGAGCCCCAGCATTTT. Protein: CASSRGQGYEPQHF.

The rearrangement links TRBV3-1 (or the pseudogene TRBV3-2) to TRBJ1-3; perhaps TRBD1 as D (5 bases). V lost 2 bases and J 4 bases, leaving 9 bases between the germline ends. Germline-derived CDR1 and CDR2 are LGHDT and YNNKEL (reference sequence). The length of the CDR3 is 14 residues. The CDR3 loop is CASSQQGSGNTIYF. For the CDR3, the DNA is TGTGCCAGCAGCCAACAGGGCTCCGGAAACACCATATATTTT.

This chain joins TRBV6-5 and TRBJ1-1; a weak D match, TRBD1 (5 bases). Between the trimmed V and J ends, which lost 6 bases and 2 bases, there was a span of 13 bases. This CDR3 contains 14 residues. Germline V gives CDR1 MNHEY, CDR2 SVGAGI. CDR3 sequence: CASREGLPNTEAFF. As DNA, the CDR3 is TGTGCCAGCAGAGAGGGACTCCCAAACACTGAAGCTTTCTTT.

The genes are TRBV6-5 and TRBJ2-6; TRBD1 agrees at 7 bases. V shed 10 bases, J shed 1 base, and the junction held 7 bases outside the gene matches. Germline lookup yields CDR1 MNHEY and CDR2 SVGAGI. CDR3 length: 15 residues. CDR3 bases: TGTGCCACCCAACCAGGGGGTTCTGGGGCCAACGTCCTGACTTTC. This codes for CATQPGGSGANVLTF.

The chain's CDR3 is CASSLRQGGYTF. For the CDR3, the DNA is TGTGCCAGCAGTCTCCGACAGGGCGGCTACACCTTC. The chain combines TRBV12-3 or TRBV12-4 with TRBJ1-2, with 7 bases aligning to TRBD1. Trimming cost V 5 bases and J 8 bases; bases outside gene matches: 5. The CDR3 loop spans 12 amino acids.

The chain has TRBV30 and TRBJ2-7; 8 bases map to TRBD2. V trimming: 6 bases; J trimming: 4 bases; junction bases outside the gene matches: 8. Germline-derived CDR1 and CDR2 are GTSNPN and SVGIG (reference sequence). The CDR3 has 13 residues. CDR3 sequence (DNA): TGTGCCTGTCTTACGCGGGGGGCTTACGAGCAGTACTTC. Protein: CACLTRGAYEQYF.

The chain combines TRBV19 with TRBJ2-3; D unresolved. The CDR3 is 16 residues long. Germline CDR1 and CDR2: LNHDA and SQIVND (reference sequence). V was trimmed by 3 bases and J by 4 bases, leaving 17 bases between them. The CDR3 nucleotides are TGTGCCAGTAGTATTCTACCGGTTCTGAAGGCAGATACGCAGTATTTT. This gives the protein CASSILPVLKADTQYF.

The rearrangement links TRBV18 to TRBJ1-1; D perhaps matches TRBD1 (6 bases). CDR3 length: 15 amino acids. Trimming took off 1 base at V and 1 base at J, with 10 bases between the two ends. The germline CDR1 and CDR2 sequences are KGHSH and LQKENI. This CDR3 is CASSPRGQSNTEAFF. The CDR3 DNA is TGTGCCAGCTCACCACGGGGACAATCGAACACTGAAGCTTTCTTT.